Following are 20 T cell receptor beta chains from one sample sequenced in a study of CD8+ T cells in alopecia areata. The sample's treatment: oral pan-JAK inhibitor, 5-10 mg twice daily. Sequencing used cDNA as its template, made by extracting RNA and reverse transcribing it. Only in-frame clones appear in the TCRdb table, and some are missing; sequencing was by immunoSEQ multiplex PCR. Here the sample spans 150,000 to 200,000 clones, more than 55% being singletons. The sample here was CD4+ T cells sorted from blood, taken at week 4, from a patient treated with tofacitinib. Receptors were obtained from a human donor with alopecia areata.

V gene TRBV29-1 combines with J gene TRBJ2-2; TRBD1 agrees at 7 bases. Germline V gene lookup returns CDR1 SQVTM and CDR2 ANQGSEA. V was pared by 5 bases and J by 7 bases, with 22 bases of the junction left unmatched. The CDR3 is made up of 18 amino acids. CDR3: CSVTGVLLLTSGGGELFF. In DNA form, the CDR3 reads TGCAGCGTTACAGGGGTCTTACTCCTAACAAGTGGTGGCGGGGAGCTGTTTTTT.

The chain carries TRBV2 and TRBJ2-3, with D maybe TRBD2 (5 bases). Trimming stripped 11 bases from V and 0 bases from J, with 12 bases between. CDR1 SNHLY and CDR2 FYNNEI come from the germline V gene. This CDR3 has 13 residues. The CDR3 loop is CACRRGSTDTQYF. CDR3 DNA: TGTGCCTGCCGCCGGGGAAGCACAGATACGCAGTATTTT.

The V and J genes are TRBV5-1 and TRBJ2-3; D could derive from TRBD1 or TRBD2 (5 bases each). V lost 1 base to trimming and J lost 6 bases, with 12 bases between them. Germline values: CDR1 SGHRS, CDR2 YFSETQ. This CDR3 spans 14 amino acids. DNA of the CDR3: TGCGCCAGCAGCTTGACAGGACTGCCGGATACGCAGTATTTT. Translated: CASSLTGLPDTQYF.

The gene calls are TRBV2 and TRBJ1-1; D is uncertain. The CDR3 has 14 residues. V was shortened by 4 bases and J by 1 base, with 10 bases between the two germline ends. Germline V lookup: CDR1 SNHLY, CDR2 FYNNEI. CDR3 nucleotide sequence: TGTGCCAGCAGTGCCCGGATCCAGAACACTGAAGCTTTCTTT. Its protein product is CASSARIQNTEAFF.

This chain connects TRBV29-1 to TRBJ2-6, with D unresolved. The CDR3 runs to 15 residues. Between the trimmed V and J ends, which lost 6 bases and 0 bases, there was a span of 12 bases. Germline CDR1 reads SQVTM; CDR2 reads ANQGSEA. The CDR3 sequence is CSVALHLSGANVLTF. The CDR3 DNA is TGCAGCGTCGCACTTCATCTCTCTGGGGCCAACGTCCTGACTTTC.

This clone was recorded a few times. The chain links TRBV2 to TRBJ2-5; D is unclear. V was cut by 7 bases and J by 6 bases, with 9 bases left in between. Germline lookup yields CDR1 SNHLY and CDR2 FYNNEI. CDR3 size: 11 residues. CDR3 in amino acids: CASKIEKTQYF. In DNA, the CDR3 is TGTGCCAGCAAGATCGAAAAGACCCAGTACTTC. Based on the CDR3 plus reference TRBV2 and TRBJ2-5, the full variable domain is EPEVTQTPSHQVTQMGQEVILRCVPISNHLYFYWYRQILGQKVEFLVSFYNNEISEKSEIFDDQFSVERPDGSNFTLKIRSTKLEDSAMYFCASKIEKTQYFGPGTRLLVL.

The rearrangement links TRBV5-1 to TRBJ2-2; D gene unclear. CDR1 and CDR2 from the germline V gene are SGHRS and YFSETQ. The CDR3 consists of 12 residues. The V gene lost 4 bases and the J gene lost 6 bases, with 7 bases spanning the gap. Here the CDR3 reads CASSMTSGELFF. CDR3 sequence (DNA): TGCGCCAGCAGCATGACCTCCGGGGAGCTGTTTTTT. The full variable domain, rest sourced from reference TRBV5-1 and TRBJ2-2, is KAGVTQTPRYLIKTRGQQVTLSCSPISGHRSVSWYQQTPGQGLQFLFEYFSETQRNKGNFPGRFSGRQFSNSRSEMNVSTLELGDSALYLCASSMTSGELFFGEGSRLTVL.

The chain joins TRBV15 to TRBJ2-7; TRBD1 is a possible D gene (5 bases). V was trimmed by 0 bases and J by 2 bases, leaving 8 bases between them. This CDR3 region has 14 residues. The germline CDR1 and CDR2 sequences are LNHNV and YYDKDF (reference sequence). CDR3 nucleotide sequence: TGTGCCACCAGCAGAGACCAGGGAACCTACGAGCAGTACTTC. This encodes CATSRDQGTYEQYF. Full variable domain (rest looked up from reference TRBV15 and TRBJ2-7): DAMVIQNPRYQVTQFGKPVTLSCSQTLNHNVMYWYQQKSSQAPKLLFHYYDKDFNNEADTPDNFQSRRPNTSFCFLDIRSPGLGDTAMYLCATSRDQGTYEQYFGPGTRLTVT.

This sequence joins TRBV25-1 and TRBJ1-2, with 8 positions matching TRBD1. The V gene's germline CDR1 is MGHDK and CDR2 SYGVNS. V lost 1 base and J lost 7; bases outside the gene matches: 8. The CDR3 runs to 15 residues. CDR3 bases: TGTGCCAGCAGTGAATGGAGGACAGGGTCGGGTGGCTACACCTTC. The encoded protein is CASSEWRTGSGGYTF.

The chain carries TRBV30 and TRBJ2-5; 7 nucleotides align to TRBD2. Germline assignment: CDR1 GTSNPN and CDR2 SVGIG (reference sequence). The V segment lost 2 bases and the J segment 3 bases; nucleotides outside the gene matches: 12. The CDR3 is 16 residues long. CDR3 sequence reads: CAWSRDYQSIEETQYF. In DNA, the CDR3 is TGTGCCTGGAGTCGGGACTACCAGTCGATTGAAGAGACCCAGTACTTC. Complete variable domain (other parts from reference TRBV30 and TRBJ2-5): SQTIHQWPATLVQPVGSPLSLECTVEGTSNPNLYWYRQAAGRGLQLLFYSVGIGQISSEVPQNLSASRPQDRQFILSSKKLLLSDSGFYLCAWSRDYQSIEETQYFGPGTRLLVL.

The chain has TRBV19 and TRBJ1-5, with D perhaps TRBD1 (6 bases). The CDR3 length is 15 residues. V was pared by 5 bases and J by 3 bases, with 14 bases between. The germline V gene encodes CDR1 LNHDA and CDR2 SQIVND (reference sequence). The CDR3 is CASSVWTAFNQPQHF. In nucleotides, the CDR3 is TGTGCCAGTAGTGTATGGACAGCCTTCAATCAGCCCCAGCATTTT.

The chain links TRBV30 to TRBJ2-1, with TRBD2 matching over 12 bases. Germline CDR1 is GTSNPN and CDR2 is SVGIG (reference sequence). V lost 2 bases, J lost 4 bases, and 6 bases stayed unmatched. The CDR3 runs 16 residues. DNA for the CDR3: TGTGCCTGGAGTTTTGCTAGCGGGGGGGCTTACAATGAGCAGTTCTTC. Protein product: CAWSFASGGAYNEQFF.

V gene TRBV4-2 combines with J gene TRBJ2-6, with 8 bases lining up with TRBD1. CDR3 length equals 17 residues. The ends lost 2 bases at V and 4 bases at J; junction bases unmatched: 7. The germline gives CDR1 LGHNA, CDR2 YNFKEQ. CDR3 region: CASSQTRTGFGANVLTF. CDR3 DNA: TGTGCCAGCAGCCAAACACGGACAGGGTTCGGGGCCAACGTCCTGACTTTC.

The rearrangement joins TRBV29-1 to TRBJ2-1; 12 nucleotides agree with TRBD1. Losses at the gene ends were 3 bases for V and 8 bases for J; bases not matched to a gene: 2. This CDR3 is built from 13 residues. Germline-derived CDR1 and CDR2 are SQVTM and ANQGSEA. CDR3 sequence (DNA): TGCAGCGTTGAGGGACAGGGGGCCGATGAGCAGTTCTTC. Protein product: CSVEGQGADEQFF.

This clone turned up a few times. This chain links TRBV5-6 with TRBJ2-5, with D unclear. CDR1 is SGHDT and CDR2 is YYEEEE in the germline V gene. V lost 1 base to trimming and J lost 5 bases, with 9 bases between them. CDR3 length equals 13 residues. CDR3 region: CASSLSVYETQYF. The DNA for the CDR3 is TGTGCCAGCAGCTTGAGCGTCTATGAGACCCAGTACTTC.

On this clone itself: The same CDR3 is also encoded by other DNA sequences in this sample. V gene TRBV29-1 combines with J gene TRBJ2-5; the D call may be TRBD1 or TRBD2 (5 bases each). Germline assignment: CDR1 SQVTM and CDR2 ANQGSEA. V lost 6 bases and J 5 bases, leaving 7 bases between the germline ends. The CDR3 spans 10 residues. The CDR3 here is CSVEGETQYF. In DNA form, the CDR3 reads TGCAGCGTCGAGGGGGAGACCCAGTACTTC.

This chain connects TRBV7-2 to TRBJ1-1; TRBD1 might be the D (6 bases). This CDR3 region has 15 residues. Trimming pared 5 bases from V and 7 bases from J, leaving 20 bases between. Germline assignment: CDR1 SGHTA and CDR2 FQGNSA. CDR3 in amino acids: CASSRSGGGSFEAFF. CDR3 in DNA: TGTGCCAGCAGCCGCTCGGGCGGGGGCTCCTTTGAAGCTTTCTTT.

The V and J genes are TRBV29-1 and TRBJ2-3; possible D gene TRBD2, 7 bases. Germline loops: CDR1 SQVTM, CDR2 ANQGSEA. The V end lost 4 bases, the J end lost 0 bases, and 17 bases lay between the germline ends. CDR3 length: 16 residues. The CDR3 region has the DNA TGCAGCGTTGCTCGCGGGGGCGGAACAAGCACAGATACGCAGTATTTT. This codes for CSVARGGGTSTDTQYF.

This clone has more than one count but fewer than ten. Compared with germline, one end of the junction differs, possibly owing to a read error. The gene calls are TRBV19 and TRBJ1-2, with 12 bases that match TRBD1. This CDR3 is built from 12 residues. From germline, CDR1 is LNHDA and CDR2 SQIVND (reference sequence). CDR3: CASSTGQGASGF. The CDR3, as DNA: TGTGCCAGTAGTACGGGACAGGGGGCATCGGGCTTC.

This chain joins TRBV5-4 and TRBJ2-5; 7 positions agree with TRBD2. V lost 4 bases and J lost 4; bases outside the gene matches: 4. The CDR3 is 13 amino acids. CDR1 is SGHNT and CDR2 is YYREEE in the germline V gene (reference sequence). The CDR3 region is CASSLSGAETQYF. CDR3 sequence (DNA): TGTGCCAGCAGCCTCAGCGGGGCAGAGACCCAGTACTTC.